The present TCR beta chain was sequenced within a study of T cell responses to AZD1222 COVID-19 vaccine. Notes on the study in general: Once two AZD1222 doses were given, Spike-specific TCR breadth and depth went up.

Repertoires were generated with immunoSEQ multiplex PCR, while TCRdb's copy carries only in-frame clones and drops some. The sample shows roughly 70,000 clones, approximately 90% of them seen only once. About this clone: The antigen remains undetermined.

Trimming pared 0 bases from V and 9 bases from J, leaving 12 bases between. The CDR3 loop spans 14 amino acids. Germline loops: CDR1 SGHRS, CDR2 YFSETQ. The TCR originated in an adult who received the AZD1222 COVID-19 vaccine. The J gene is TRBJ2-2, the V gene TRBV5-1, with D possibly matching TRBD1 (6 bases). The sample in question was peripheral blood, obtained 28 days after the second AZD1222 dose. DNA of the CDR3: TGCGCCAGCAGCTTGGGAGGACAGCTCAGGGAGCTGTTTTTT. This gives the protein CASSLGGQLRELFF.